The clone carrying this T cell receptor beta chain came up many times. Its antigen remains unidentified. Germline lookup yields CDR1 DFQATT and CDR2 SNEGSKA (reference sequence). V trimming: 6 bases; J trimming: 1 base; junction bases outside the gene matches: 6. This CDR3 comprises 14 residues. The data derive from a study of neurological immune-mediated disorders. Study-wide background: Relapsing-remitting forms accounted for about 90% of the roughly 34 multiple sclerosis patients and secondary progressive forms for 3. Study results and limitations: The highest TCR clonal expansion occurred in HTLV-1-associated myelopathy; multiple sclerosis fell below healthy controls. Expanded clones shared no CDR3 amino acid sequences across subjects, suggesting private repertoires in all groups.

Via MiXCR, TCRdb re-called the 5' RACE reads, giving one row per CDR3 protein. The data hold roughly 100,000 distinct CDR3 sequences, with roughly 3.5% observed a single time. Sequenced input: PBMCs. The TCR sequence derives from a woman aged 18-29 years with multiple sclerosis. The chain has TRBV20-1 and TRBJ2-7, with 10 nucleotides matching TRBD2. The CDR3 region is CSAPRTSGSYEQYF. CDR3 nucleotides: TGCAGTGCCCCCAGGACTAGCGGATCCTACGAGCAGTACTTC.